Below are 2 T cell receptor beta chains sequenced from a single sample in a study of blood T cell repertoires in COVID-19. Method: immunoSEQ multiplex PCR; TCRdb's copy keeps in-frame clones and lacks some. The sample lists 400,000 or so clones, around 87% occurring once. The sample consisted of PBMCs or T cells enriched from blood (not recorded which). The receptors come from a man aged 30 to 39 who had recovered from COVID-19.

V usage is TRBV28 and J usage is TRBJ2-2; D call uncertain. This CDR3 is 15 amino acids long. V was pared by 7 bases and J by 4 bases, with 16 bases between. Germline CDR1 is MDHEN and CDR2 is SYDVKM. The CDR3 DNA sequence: TGTGCCAGCACCCGGGTCCCGCTGGGCACCGGGGAGCTGTTTTTT. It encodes CASTRVPLGTGELFF.

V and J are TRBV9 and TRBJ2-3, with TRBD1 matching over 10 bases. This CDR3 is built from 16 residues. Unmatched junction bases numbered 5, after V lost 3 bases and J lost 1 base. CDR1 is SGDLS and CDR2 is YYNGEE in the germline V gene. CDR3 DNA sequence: TGTGCCAGCAGCGAAGACAGGGGGCCTGGCACAGATACGCAGTATTTT. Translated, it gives CASSEDRGPGTDTQYF.